The sequence of this T cell receptor (beta chain) was determined in a study of blood T cell repertoires in COVID-19. Looking at the study overall: Specimens from acute and convalescent COVID-19 originated in the United States, Italy and Spain. The analysed material was cDNA or gDNA that came from T cells, B-cell-depleted T cells, or PBMCs.

This clone was seen only a few times. As handled by the study authors: Researchers report that nucleated cell counts were estimated from reference gene primer amplification. TCRdb's table, derived via immunoSEQ multiplex PCR, lists solely in-frame clones and lacks some. V and J calls and clone size are given by that table; D and trimming were obtained from the DNA. The sample includes about 260,000 clones, 70% to 90% seen only once; the top ten take roughly 3.7%. The receptor was derived from a woman in her thirties or forties with acute or convalescent COVID-19. Sequencing input: peripheral blood.

CDR3 sequence (DNA): TGTGCCAGCAGCTTAGGGCGACAGATAAGAGGAGAGACCCAGTACTTC. The encoded protein is CASSLGRQIRGETQYF. The chain uses TRBV7-7 and TRBJ2-5, with D perhaps TRBD1 (5 bases). This CDR3 region has 16 residues. In germline, CDR1 is SSHAT, CDR2 FNYEAQ (reference sequence). Trimming shortened V by 1 base and J by 4 bases, and 16 bases separated the two germline ends.